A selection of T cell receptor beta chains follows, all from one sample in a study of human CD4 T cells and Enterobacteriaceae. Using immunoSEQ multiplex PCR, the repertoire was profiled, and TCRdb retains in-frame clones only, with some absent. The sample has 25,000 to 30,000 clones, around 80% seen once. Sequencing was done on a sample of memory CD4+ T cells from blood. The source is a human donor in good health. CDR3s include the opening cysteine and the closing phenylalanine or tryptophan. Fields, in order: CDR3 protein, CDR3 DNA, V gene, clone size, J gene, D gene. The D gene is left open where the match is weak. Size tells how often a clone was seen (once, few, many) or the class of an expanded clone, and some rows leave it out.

CDR3 protein: CASSLWGGGNQPQHF
CDR3 DNA: TGTGCCAGCAGCCTTTGGGGCGGGGGCAATCAGCCCCAGCATTTT
V gene: TRBV5-6
clone size: -
J gene: TRBJ1-5
D gene: -

CDR3 protein: CASSLNNSPLHF
CDR3 DNA: TGTGCCAGCAGTCTCAATAATTCACCCCTCCACTTT
V gene: TRBV27
clone size: -
J gene: TRBJ1-6
D gene: -

CDR3 protein: CASSLFRSTKIGEKLFF
CDR3 DNA: TGTGCCAGCAGCCTTTTCAGGAGTACAAAGATCGGTGAAAAACTGTTTTTT
V gene: TRBV5-6
clone size: -
J gene: TRBJ1-4
D gene: -

CDR3 protein: CASSPRQAGGGETQYF
CDR3 DNA: TGTGCCAGCTCACCACGCCAAGCGGGAGGGGGAGAGACCCAGTACTTC
V gene: TRBV18
clone size: -
J gene: TRBJ2-5
D gene: TRBD2

CDR3 protein: CASSPPPGATYEQYF
CDR3 DNA: TGCGCCAGCAGTCCCCCCCCGGGGGCTACCTACGAGCAGTACTTC
V gene: TRBV5-1
clone size: -
J gene: TRBJ2-7
D gene: -

CDR3 protein: CASSLSRGNPRFYEQYF
CDR3 DNA: TGTGCCAGCAGTTTATCGAGAGGGAATCCCCGATTCTACGAGCAGTACTTC
V gene: TRBV27
clone size: -
J gene: TRBJ2-7
D gene: -

CDR3 protein: CASSLQGLLDEQFF
CDR3 DNA: TGTGCCAGCAGCTTGCAAGGGTTGTTGGATGAGCAGTTCTTC
V gene: TRBV5-5
clone size: -
J gene: TRBJ2-1
D gene: -

CDR3 protein: CASSQGLAGGSDEQFF
CDR3 DNA: TGTGCCAGCAGCCAAGGACTAGCGGGAGGGTCGGATGAGCAGTTCTTC
V gene: TRBV14
clone size: -
J gene: TRBJ2-1
D gene: TRBD2

CDR3 protein: CASRPWDGDNEQFF
CDR3 DNA: TGTGCCAGCAGACCTTGGGACGGTGACAATGAGCAGTTCTTC
V gene: TRBV28
clone size: once
J gene: TRBJ2-1
D gene: -

CDR3 protein: CASSHPIVSGANVLTF
CDR3 DNA: TGCGCCAGCAGCCATCCGATCGTCTCTGGGGCCAACGTCCTGACTTTC
V gene: TRBV5-1
clone size: -
J gene: TRBJ2-6
D gene: -

CDR3 protein: CASSLVSGRAQNEQFF
CDR3 DNA: TGTGCCAGCAGCTTAGTGAGCGGGAGGGCCCAAAATGAGCAGTTCTTC
V gene: TRBV7-2
clone size: -
J gene: TRBJ2-1
D gene: TRBD2

CDR3 protein: CASGVLHEQYF
CDR3 DNA: TGTGCCTCGGGGGTTCTCCACGAGCAGTACTTC
V gene: TRBV30
clone size: -
J gene: TRBJ2-7
D gene: -

CDR3 protein: CASRYTGPYAADTQYF
CDR3 DNA: TGTGCCAGCAGATATACCGGGCCCTACGCAGCAGATACGCAGTATTTT
V gene: TRBV5-6
clone size: -
J gene: TRBJ2-3
D gene: -

CDR3 protein: CASSDSSGIGGSFYEQYF
CDR3 DNA: TGTGCCAGCAGTGATTCTTCCGGTATCGGGGGTTCTTTCTACGAGCAGTACTTC
V gene: TRBV6-1
clone size: -
J gene: TRBJ2-7
D gene: -

CDR3 protein: CAWSNGAGLNTEAFF
CDR3 DNA: TGTGCCTGGAGTAATGGCGCAGGGTTGAACACTGAAGCTTTCTTT
V gene: TRBV30
clone size: once
J gene: TRBJ1-1
D gene: -

CDR3 protein: CAWSSPPRLAVTYEQYF
CDR3 DNA: TGTGCCTGGAGTTCCCCCCCCAGACTAGCCGTAACCTACGAGCAGTACTTC
V gene: TRBV30
clone size: -
J gene: TRBJ2-7
D gene: TRBD2

CDR3 protein: CASSAEVVSRGRHGYTF
CDR3 DNA: TGTGCCAGCAGCGCAGAGGTTGTGAGCAGGGGCAGACATGGCTACACCTTC
V gene: TRBV9
clone size: -
J gene: TRBJ1-2
D gene: -

CDR3 protein: CASSPGTGKGYSNQPQHF
CDR3 DNA: TGTGCCAGCAGTCCTGGGACAGGGAAGGGCTATAGCAATCAGCCCCAGCATTTT
V gene: TRBV27
clone size: -
J gene: TRBJ1-5
D gene: TRBD1

CDR3 protein: CASSLVYRGNYGYTF
CDR3 DNA: TGTGCCAGCAGCTTGGTATACAGGGGGAACTATGGCTACACCTTC
V gene: TRBV5-6
clone size: -
J gene: TRBJ1-2
D gene: TRBD1

CDR3 protein: CASSERGRDTEAFF
CDR3 DNA: TGTGCCAGCAGCGAGAGGGGCCGGGACACTGAAGCTTTCTTT
V gene: TRBV9
clone size: few
J gene: TRBJ1-1
D gene: -

CDR3 protein: CASSSQVWDEKLFF
CDR3 DNA: TGTGCCAGCAGCTCACAGGTCTGGGATGAAAAACTGTTTTTT
V gene: TRBV7-8
clone size: -
J gene: TRBJ1-4
D gene: -

CDR3 protein: CASSPRGRPNEQYF
CDR3 DNA: TGTGCCAGCAGTCCCCGGGGGAGGCCCAACGAGCAGTACTTC
V gene: TRBV25-1
clone size: -
J gene: TRBJ2-7
D gene: -

CDR3 protein: CASSERTDFRGYGYTF
CDR3 DNA: TGTGCCAGCAGTGAGCGGACAGACTTTCGTGGCTATGGCTACACCTTC
V gene: TRBV6-1
clone size: -
J gene: TRBJ1-2
D gene: -

CDR3 protein: CASSLVGAGGLEETQYF
CDR3 DNA: TGTGCCAGCAGCTTGGTCGGGGCAGGGGGCCTTGAGGAGACCCAGTACTTC
V gene: TRBV5-6
clone size: once
J gene: TRBJ2-5
D gene: TRBD1

CDR3 protein: CASVGRRNEKLFF
CDR3 DNA: TGCGCCAGCGTGGGCCGGCGTAATGAAAAACTGTTTTTT
V gene: TRBV10-2
clone size: medium-sized
J gene: TRBJ1-4
D gene: -

CDR3 protein: CASSLIQSRQSRANVLTF
CDR3 DNA: TGTGCCAGCAGCCTGATACAATCTCGACAAAGTCGGGCCAACGTCCTGACTTTC
V gene: TRBV11-3
clone size: once
J gene: TRBJ2-6
D gene: -

CDR3 protein: CASSLQGRTGYTF
CDR3 DNA: TGTGCCAGTAGCCTACAGGGGAGGACTGGCTACACCTTC
V gene: TRBV19
clone size: once
J gene: TRBJ1-2
D gene: TRBD1

CDR3 protein: CASSDSHTGELFF
CDR3 DNA: TGTGCCAGCAGTGACTCACACACCGGGGAGCTGTTTTTT
V gene: TRBV6-4
clone size: -
J gene: TRBJ2-2
D gene: -

CDR3 protein: CASSSLSRVDGYTF
CDR3 DNA: TGTGCCAGCAGCTCACTCTCACGGGTAGATGGCTACACCTTC
V gene: TRBV5-6
clone size: few
J gene: TRBJ1-2
D gene: -

CDR3 protein: CASSLQPQGAANTGELFF
CDR3 DNA: TGCGCCAGCAGCTTACAACCCCAGGGGGCAGCGAACACCGGGGAGCTGTTTTTT
V gene: TRBV5-1
clone size: -
J gene: TRBJ2-2
D gene: TRBD1

CDR3 protein: CASSARDGVYEQFF
CDR3 DNA: TGTGCCAGCAGTGCCCGGGACGGAGTTTATGAGCAGTTCTTC
V gene: TRBV6-1
clone size: -
J gene: TRBJ2-1
D gene: -

CDR3 protein: CASSHTEVTQYF
CDR3 DNA: TGTGCCAGCAGCCACACTGAAGTTACGCAGTATTTT
V gene: TRBV5-6
clone size: -
J gene: TRBJ2-3
D gene: -

CDR3 protein: CASSPETEQFF
CDR3 DNA: TGTGCCAGCTCACCAGAAACTGAGCAGTTCTTC
V gene: TRBV18
clone size: -
J gene: TRBJ2-1
D gene: -

CDR3 protein: CASRRAQNTEAFF
CDR3 DNA: TGTGCCAGCAGACGGGCCCAGAACACTGAAGCTTTCTTT
V gene: TRBV7-6
clone size: -
J gene: TRBJ1-1
D gene: -

CDR3 protein: CASSFGTSGANVLTF
CDR3 DNA: TGCGCCAGCAGCTTCGGAACCTCTGGGGCCAACGTCCTGACTTTC
V gene: TRBV5-1
clone size: -
J gene: TRBJ2-6
D gene: -

CDR3 protein: CASSPYRDRVYNEQFF
CDR3 DNA: TGCGCCAGCAGCCCTTACCGGGACAGAGTCTACAATGAGCAGTTCTTC
V gene: TRBV4-1
clone size: few
J gene: TRBJ2-1
D gene: TRBD1

CDR3 protein: CASSPTGREAGANVLTF
CDR3 DNA: TGTGCCAGCAGCCCAACGGGGAGGGAGGCTGGGGCCAACGTCCTGACTTTC
V gene: TRBV11-3
clone size: -
J gene: TRBJ2-6
D gene: TRBD2

CDR3 protein: CASSPTVLNEQFF
CDR3 DNA: TGTGCCAGCAGTCCCACAGTTCTCAATGAGCAGTTCTTC
V gene: TRBV28
clone size: -
J gene: TRBJ2-1
D gene: -

CDR3 protein: CASETEQGEKLFF
CDR3 DNA: TGTGCCAGTGAGACCGAACAAGGCGAAAAACTGTTTTTT
V gene: TRBV19
clone size: -
J gene: TRBJ1-4
D gene: -

CDR3 protein: CASSLVGTSKLYGYTF
CDR3 DNA: TGTGCCAGCAGTTTAGTGGGGACCTCGAAACTCTATGGCTACACCTTC
V gene: TRBV27
clone size: -
J gene: TRBJ1-2
D gene: -

CDR3 protein: CASSPPLMGARHNEQFF
CDR3 DNA: TGTGCCAGCAGCCCCCCCTTAATGGGAGCGAGGCATAATGAGCAGTTCTTC
V gene: TRBV7-9
clone size: -
J gene: TRBJ2-1
D gene: -

CDR3 protein: CASNERRNYGYTF
CDR3 DNA: TGTGCCAGTAATGAGAGAAGAAACTATGGCTACACCTTC
V gene: TRBV19
clone size: few
J gene: TRBJ1-2
D gene: -

CDR3 protein: CASSFHSGRAFDTQYF
CDR3 DNA: TGCGCCAGCAGCTTCCACAGCGGGAGGGCCTTTGATACGCAGTATTTT
V gene: TRBV5-1
clone size: few
J gene: TRBJ2-3
D gene: TRBD2

CDR3 protein: CASTGGRDSDTQYF
CDR3 DNA: TGCGCCAGCACAGGGGGCCGCGATTCAGATACGCAGTATTTT
V gene: TRBV5-1
clone size: -
J gene: TRBJ2-3
D gene: TRBD1